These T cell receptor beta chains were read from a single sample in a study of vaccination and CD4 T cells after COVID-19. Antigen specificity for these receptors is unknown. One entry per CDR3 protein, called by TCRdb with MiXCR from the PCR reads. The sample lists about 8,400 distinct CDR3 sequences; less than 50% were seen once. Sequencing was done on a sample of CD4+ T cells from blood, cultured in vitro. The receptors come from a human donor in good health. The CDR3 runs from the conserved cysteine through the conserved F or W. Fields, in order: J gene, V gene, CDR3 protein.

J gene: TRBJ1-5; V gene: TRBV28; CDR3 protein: CASHPQGLDQPQHF
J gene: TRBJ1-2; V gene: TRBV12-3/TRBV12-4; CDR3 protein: CASSLRRNYGYTF
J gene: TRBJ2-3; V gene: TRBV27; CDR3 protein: CASSFTGTRGTDTQYF
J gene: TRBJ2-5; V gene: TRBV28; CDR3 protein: CASSLNGLAGEGGMIRETQYF
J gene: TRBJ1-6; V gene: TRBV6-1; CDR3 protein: CASSQGTGLSPLHF
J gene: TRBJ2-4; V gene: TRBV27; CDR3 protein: CASSRRQGVAKNIQYF
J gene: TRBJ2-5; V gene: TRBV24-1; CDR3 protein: CATSGRGQGAGETQYF
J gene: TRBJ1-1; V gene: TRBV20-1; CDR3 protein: CSGSDTEAFF
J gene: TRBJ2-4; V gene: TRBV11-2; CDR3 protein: CASSLGQLLAKNIQYF
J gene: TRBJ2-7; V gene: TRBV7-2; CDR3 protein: CASSLVSRGKYEQYF
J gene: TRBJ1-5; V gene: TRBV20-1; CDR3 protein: CSASGTGTKSSNQPQHF
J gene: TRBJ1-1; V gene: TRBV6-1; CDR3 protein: CATSDLFTEAFF
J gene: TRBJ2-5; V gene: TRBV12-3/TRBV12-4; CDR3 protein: CASSLFGAETQYF
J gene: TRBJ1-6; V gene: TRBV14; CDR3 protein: CASSHEGRGYNSPLHF
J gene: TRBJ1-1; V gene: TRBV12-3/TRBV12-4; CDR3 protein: CASIREFLVNTEAFF
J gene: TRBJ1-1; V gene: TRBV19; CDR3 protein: CASNRDRALAEAFF
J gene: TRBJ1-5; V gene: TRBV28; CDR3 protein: CASSQLGHQPQHF
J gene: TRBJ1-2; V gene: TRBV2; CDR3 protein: CASSLGQLYGYTF
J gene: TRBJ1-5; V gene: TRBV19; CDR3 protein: CASSGTGIGRNQPQHF
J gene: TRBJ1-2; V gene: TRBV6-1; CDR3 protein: CAAELGVRYGYTF
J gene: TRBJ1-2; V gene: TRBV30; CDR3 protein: CAWIGGGGYGYTF
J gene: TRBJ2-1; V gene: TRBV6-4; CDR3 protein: CASSDDFSQRNEQFF
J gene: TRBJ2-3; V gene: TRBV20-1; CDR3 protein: CSAGGATTDTQYF
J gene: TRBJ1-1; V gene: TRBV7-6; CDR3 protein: CASSLAQGQTTEAFF
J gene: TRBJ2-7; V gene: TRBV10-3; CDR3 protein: CAISEPRLAGDKYEQYF
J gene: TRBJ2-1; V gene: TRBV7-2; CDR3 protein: CASSTRTSGFGQFF
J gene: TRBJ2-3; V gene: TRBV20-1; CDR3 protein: CSASVPLALGTDTQYF
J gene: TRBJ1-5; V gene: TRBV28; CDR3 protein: CASSPEPGLGGWSNQPQHF
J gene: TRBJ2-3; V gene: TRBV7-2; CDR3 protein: CASRAGGRKDTQYF
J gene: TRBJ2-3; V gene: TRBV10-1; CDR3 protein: CATSGGGFTDTQYF
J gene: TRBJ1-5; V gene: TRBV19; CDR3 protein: CASKGGTNSNQPQHF
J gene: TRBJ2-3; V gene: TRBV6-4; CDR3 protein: CASSDSGTGSTDTQYF
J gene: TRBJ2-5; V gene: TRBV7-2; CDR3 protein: CASSRTGGKETQYF
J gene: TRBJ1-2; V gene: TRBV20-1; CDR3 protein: CSARVVGTGGYYGYTF
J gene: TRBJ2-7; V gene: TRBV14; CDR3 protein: CASSLLGRSHEQYF
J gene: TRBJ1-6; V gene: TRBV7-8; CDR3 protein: CASSLQGGNSPLHF
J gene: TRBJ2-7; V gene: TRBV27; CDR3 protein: CASSLRDGGSYEQYF
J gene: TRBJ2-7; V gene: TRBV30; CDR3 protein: CAWTGTVNYEQYF
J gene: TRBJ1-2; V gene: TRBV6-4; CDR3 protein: CASSVTGGGGYTF
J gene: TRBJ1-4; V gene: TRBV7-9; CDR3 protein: CASSLGGGQDRVFF
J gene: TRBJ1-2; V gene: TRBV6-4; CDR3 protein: CASSVGTGGGYTF
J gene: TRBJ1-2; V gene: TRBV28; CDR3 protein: CATAQGSENGYAF
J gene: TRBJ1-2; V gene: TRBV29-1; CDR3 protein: CSAPGQGVGHYGYTF
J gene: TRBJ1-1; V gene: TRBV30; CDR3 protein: CAWNQRQGARGTEAFF
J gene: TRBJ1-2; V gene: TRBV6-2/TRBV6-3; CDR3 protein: CASSYKGITAGQGSMRGYTF